Below are 10 T cell receptor beta chains sequenced from a single sample in a study of blood T cell repertoires in COVID-19. Some clones are missing from TCRdb's copy, which holds only in-frame ones; the method was immunoSEQ multiplex PCR. The table includes a few hundred thousand clones, roughly 89% detected once. Sequencing was performed on PBMCs or T cells enriched from blood (not recorded which). The receptor set was obtained from a woman aged 18-29 years who had recovered from COVID-19.

This clone appeared a single time. The V gene is TRBV30, the J gene TRBJ2-1; 9 nucleotides align to TRBD2. The germline gives CDR1 GTSNPN, CDR2 SVGIG (reference sequence). The length of the CDR3 is 15 residues. With 0 bases clipped from V and 4 bases from J, the junction kept 4 bases outside the gene matches. CDR3 amino acids: CAWSVSLAGYNEQFF. For the CDR3, the DNA is TGTGCCTGGAGTGTATCGCTAGCGGGGTACAATGAGCAGTTCTTC. Full variable domain (missing parts from reference TRBV30 and TRBJ2-1): SQTIHQWPATLVQPVGSPLSLECTVEGTSNPNLYWYRQAAGRGLQLLFYSVGIGQISSEVPQNLSASRPQDRQFILSSKKLLLSDSGFYLCAWSVSLAGYNEQFFGPGTRLTVL.

This clone was seen only a few times. The chain couples TRBV4-1 to TRBJ1-1; tentatively, D is TRBD1 (6 bases). Trimming cost V 1 base and J 2 bases, with 11 bases left between them. CDR1 is MGHRA and CDR2 is YSYEKL in the germline V gene. There are 15 residues in the CDR3. DNA for the CDR3: TGCGCCAGCAGCCAAGGCCCAGGGGTTAACACTGAAGCTTTCTTT. Protein sequence: CASSQGPGVNTEAFF.

The CDR3 reads CASSYSSAGVVETQYF. CDR3 coding DNA: TGTGCCAGCAGTTACTCTTCCGCGGGAGTTGTGGAGACCCAGTACTTC. The V gene is TRBV6-2 or TRBV6-3, the J gene TRBJ2-5, with 7 bases aligning to TRBD2. There are 16 residues in the CDR3. The germline V gene has CDR1 MNHEY and CDR2 SVGEGT. V shed 0 bases and J 5 bases; nucleotides not matched to a gene: 9.

This chain links TRBV6-1 with TRBJ2-7; 13 bases fit TRBD2. Trimming at V came to 6 bases and at J to 2 bases, leaving 4 bases not matched to a gene. CDR3 length: 15 residues. Germline assignment: CDR1 MNHNS and CDR2 SASEGT. CDR3 protein: CASRGTSGVTYEQYF. The CDR3 coding sequence is TGTGCCAGCAGGGGGACTAGCGGGGTTACCTACGAGCAGTACTTC.

V and J are TRBV28 and TRBJ1-2, with D possibly being TRBD1 (6 bases). Trimming stripped 6 bases from V and 0 bases from J, with 14 bases between. CDR3 size: 15 residues. In germline, CDR1 is MDHEN, CDR2 SYDVKM. DNA for the CDR3: TGTGCCAGCAGCCGACAGGCCTCTTCTAACTATGGCTACACCTTC. Protein product: CASSRQASSNYGYTF.

The J gene is TRBJ2-7, the V gene TRBV28; 7 bases align to TRBD1. After removal of 2 bases from V and 0 bases from J, the junction contained 10 bases not matched to a gene. Germline CDR1 is MDHEN and CDR2 is SYDVKM. The CDR3 runs to 17 residues. As DNA, the CDR3 is TGTGCCAGCAGTTTAACTAGACAGGGCCAAGCCTCCTACGAGCAGTACTTC. It specifies CASSLTRQGQASYEQYF.

The CDR3 DNA follows: TGTGCCAGCAGGACCGCGGGGGGCAGCGCGACCCAGTACTTC. Translation gives CASRTAGGSATQYF. The chain couples TRBV6-6 to TRBJ2-5, with TRBD2 matching over 8 bases. The CDR3 extends over 14 amino acids. The ends lost 6 bases at V and 7 bases at J; junction bases unmatched: 10. CDR1 and CDR2 from the germline V gene are MNHNY and SVGAGI (reference sequence).

This chain uses TRBV2 with TRBJ2-7; 9 bases map to TRBD2. The CDR3 has 16 amino acids. The V gene end was trimmed by 7 bases and the J gene end by 1 base; junction bases not matched to a gene: 11. Germline V gene data show CDR1 as SNHLY and CDR2 as FYNNEI. CDR3 sequence: CASTFSFSGRSYEQYF. As DNA, the CDR3 is TGTGCCAGCACCTTTAGTTTCAGCGGGAGGTCCTACGAGCAGTACTTC.

This clone was recorded only once. J is TRBJ2-5 and V is TRBV5-4; TRBD2 is a possible D gene (6 bases). The germline V gene encodes CDR1 SGHNT and CDR2 YYREEE (reference sequence). With 0 bases removed from V and 2 bases from J, the gap between germline ends came to 14 bases. This CDR3 spans 16 amino acids. Here the CDR3 reads CASSLGGVSGQETQYF. The DNA for the CDR3 is TGTGCCAGCAGCTTGGGGGGGGTAAGCGGACAAGAGACCCAGTACTTC. Complete variable domain (other parts from reference TRBV5-4 and TRBJ2-5): ETGVTQSPTHLIKTRGQQVTLRCSSQSGHNTVSWYQQALGQGPQFIFQYYREEENGRGNFPPRFSGLQFPNYSSELNVNALELDDSALYLCASSLGGVSGQETQYFGPGTRLLVL.

This clone turned up a few times. V is TRBV4-2 and J is TRBJ2-7, with 12 bases aligning to TRBD2. The CDR3 runs 18 residues. Losses at the gene ends were 4 bases for V and 0 bases for J; bases not matched to a gene: 10. Germline V CDR1 and CDR2: LGHNA, YNFKEQ. The CDR3 reads CASSRTSGGTQSSYEQYF. CDR3 bases: TGTGCCAGCAGCCGAACTAGCGGGGGGACTCAGAGCTCCTACGAGCAGTACTTC.